This paragraph reports one T cell receptor beta chain. CDR3 length equals 14 residues. The germline V gene has CDR1 SGHKS and CDR2 YYEKEE (reference sequence). The junction had 5 bases not matched to a gene; V was cut back by 6 bases and J by 1 base. The protocol was immunoSEQ multiplex PCR, while the TCRdb copy is restricted to in-frame clones and leaves out a portion. The table records roughly 360,000 clones, over 80% of them present only once. The data derive from a study of blood T cell repertoires in COVID-19. For the study at large: Acute and convalescent COVID-19 specimens originated in the United States, Italy and Spain.

Participants, about 18 to 90 years old, spanned 25 or so US areas. Participant reports of clinical history set cohort assignment. Recovery meant two consecutive negative NP/OP PCR tests, professional clearance, or resolved symptoms. This chain links TRBV5-5 with TRBJ1-2, with 8 bases lining up with TRBD1. The sample was PBMCs or T cells enriched from blood (not recorded which). This TCR derives from a woman between 50 and 59 years old who had recovered from COVID-19. As DNA, the CDR3 is TGTGCCAGCACCGCGACAGGGGTTAACTATGGCTACACCTTC. This gives the protein CASTATGVNYGYTF. The full variable domain, completed using reference TRBV5-5 and TRBJ1-2, is DAGVTQSPTHLIKTRGQQVTLRCSPISGHKSVSWYQQVLGQGPQFIFQYYEKEERGRGNFPDRFSARQFPNYSSELNVNALLLGDSALYLCASTATGVNYGYTFGSGTRLTVV.